The 10 T cell receptor beta chains given below trace back to one sample, sequenced in a study of shared clonotypes between healthy human individuals. Sequencing used immunoSEQ multiplex PCR; TCRdb keeps in-frame clones, though not all of them. The sample holds roughly 1,000,000 clones, around 82% seen once. Sequencing was done on a sample of memory CD4+ T cells from PBMCs. Subset denoted: CD45RA-negative fraction. These receptors all come from a man between 18 and 35 years old in good health. Some clones in this sample may be carry-over from other donors' samples.

The chain employs TRBV7-2 and TRBJ2-5; D perhaps matches TRBD1 (5 bases). The CDR3 extends over 14 amino acids. Germline V gene data show CDR1 as SGHTA and CDR2 as FQGNSA. V lost 5 bases to trimming and J lost 0 bases, with 10 bases between them. The CDR3 nucleotides are TGTGCCAGCAGCCTCAGGGCGGACCAAGAGACCCAGTACTTC. Translating it yields CASSLRADQETQYF.

The chain joins TRBV25-1 to TRBJ1-2; D not certain. Trimming pared 2 bases from V and 4 bases from J, leaving 8 bases between. The V gene's germline CDR1 is MGHDK and CDR2 SYGVNS. The CDR3 contains 13 residues. In DNA, the CDR3 is TGTGCCAGCAGTGAAAACGTGGGCTATGGCTACACCTTC. It translates to CASSENVGYGYTF.

The chain couples TRBV5-4 to TRBJ2-1, with 8 nucleotides matching TRBD1. V shed 4 bases and J 16 bases; nucleotides not matched to a gene: 10. The CDR3 contains 12 residues. Germline V gives CDR1 SGHNT, CDR2 YYREEE (reference sequence). CDR3 DNA sequence: TGTGCCAGCAGCCGGACAGGGACGAATAAATTCTTC. This translates into CASSRTGTNKFF. The full variable domain, its missing parts supplied by reference TRBV5-4 and TRBJ2-1, is ETGVTQSPTHLIKTRGQQVTLRCSSQSGHNTVSWYQQALGQGPQFIFQYYREEENGRGNFPPRFSGLQFPNYSSELNVNALELDDSALYLCASSRTGTNKFFGPGTRLTVL.

This sequence joins TRBV28 and TRBJ1-5; D call uncertain. Germline CDR1 MDHEN, CDR2 SYDVKM. V was clipped by 5 bases and J by 10 bases, with 12 bases between them. This CDR3 has 12 residues. The CDR3 DNA reads TGTGCCAGCAGTGTCCAAATCGAACCCCAGCATTTT. As protein: CASSVQIEPQHF.

This chain connects TRBV5-4 to TRBJ2-7; possible D gene TRBD2, 6 bases. Trimming shortened V by 0 bases and J by 6 bases, and 22 bases separated the two germline ends. CDR3 size: 17 residues. CDR1 is SGHNT and CDR2 is YYREEE in the germline V gene (reference sequence). CDR3 coding DNA: TGTGCCAGCAGCTTGGGAGGGGCGGGACCAGCCTTATCCGAGCAGTACTTC. Amino acids: CASSLGGAGPALSEQYF. Full variable domain (outside the CDR3, taken from reference TRBV5-4 and TRBJ2-7): ETGVTQSPTHLIKTRGQQVTLRCSSQSGHNTVSWYQQALGQGPQFIFQYYREEENGRGNFPPRFSGLQFPNYSSELNVNALELDDSALYLCASSLGGAGPALSEQYFGPGTRLTVT.

Comments on this clone: Germline and junction disagree at one end, which may indicate a read error. This sequence joins TRBV5-1 and TRBJ2-7; 8 bases map to TRBD1. Germline V gene sequence: CDR1 SGHRS, CDR2 YFSETQ. CDR3 size: 15 residues. The CDR3 loop reads CASSPERTGSYGQYF. DNA for the CDR3: TGCGCCAGCAGCCCCGAGAGGACAGGGTCCTACGGGCAGTACTTC.

This chain uses TRBV30 with TRBJ2-2; unclear D gene. V was clipped by 2 bases and J by 3 bases, with 7 bases between them. Germline CDR1 is GTSNPN and CDR2 is SVGIG (reference sequence). The CDR3 spans 13 residues. The CDR3 region is CAWSKADTGELFF. CDR3 nucleotide sequence: TGTGCCTGGAGTAAGGCTGACACCGGGGAGCTGTTTTTT. Combining the CDR3 with reference TRBV30 and TRBJ2-2 gives the whole variable domain SQTIHQWPATLVQPVGSPLSLECTVEGTSNPNLYWYRQAAGRGLQLLFYSVGIGQISSEVPQNLSASRPQDRQFILSSKKLLLSDSGFYLCAWSKADTGELFFGEGSRLTVL.

The chain employs TRBV5-1 and TRBJ2-7, with 9 bases that match TRBD1. The V gene end was trimmed by 2 bases and the J gene end by 2 bases; junction bases not matched to a gene: 2. This CDR3 comprises 14 residues. CDR1 and CDR2 from the germline V gene are SGHRS and YFSETQ. CDR3 bases: TGCGCCAGCAGCTTCCGACAGGGGGCCTACGAGCAGTACTTC. Protein: CASSFRQGAYEQYF.

V and J are TRBV5-4 and TRBJ1-2, with a weak D call TRBD1 (5 bases). The CDR3 extends over 15 amino acids. Per the germline V gene, CDR1 is SGHNT and CDR2 is YYREEE (reference sequence). Trimming took 4 bases from V and 2 from J, leaving 15 bases between them. The chain's CDR3 is CASSPRDGGNYGYTF. The CDR3 DNA is TGTGCCAGCAGCCCCCGCGACGGGGGGAACTATGGCTACACCTTC.

The J gene is TRBJ1-2, the V gene TRBV5-1; 12 bases align to TRBD1. Germline CDR1 SGHRS, CDR2 YFSETQ. This CDR3 is 15 amino acids long. Germline trimming cut 7 bases from V and 3 bases from J; bases unmatched to any gene: 7. The CDR3, as DNA: TGCGCCAGCGGGCCAGGGACAGGGGGCTACTATGGCTACACCTTC. This gives the protein CASGPGTGGYYGYTF.